These 25 T cell receptor beta chains were all obtained from the same sample, sequenced in a study of cytomegalovirus exposure and HLA in healthy donors (dated by TCRdb to about 2017). The method behind the library was the immunoSEQ multiplex PCR assay. TCRdb's version of the immuneACCESS table is confined to in-frame rearrangements and falls short of the full clone set. An unresolved V gene accounts for under half of the shortfall where checked; the remainder is of unknown origin. Here the sample has hundreds of thousands of clones; around 87% occur a single time. The top ten clonotypes cover about 2% of the sample. Sequencing was carried out using PBMCs. These receptor sequences come from a woman aged 18-29 years in good health and CMV-seropositive.

As regards this clone: Other DNA sequences from this sample encode an identical CDR3 as well. The rearrangement uses TRBV7-9 and TRBJ1-5; 8 bases fit TRBD1. CDR1 SEHNR and CDR2 FQNEAQ come from the germline V gene (reference sequence). With V trimmed by 5 bases and J by 4 bases, 1 base remained unmatched. This CDR3 region has 13 residues. The DNA of the CDR3 is TGTGCCAGCAGCACAGGGGGGAATCAGCCCCAGCATTTT. This codes for CASSTGGNQPQHF.

The rearrangement uses TRBV7-8 and TRBJ2-1; no firm D call. CDR3 length equals 15 residues. Deletions cut 2 bases from V and 2 bases from J, with 10 bases between. Germline CDR1 is SGHVS and CDR2 is FQNEAQ. The CDR3 here is CASSLRQDTYNEQFF. CDR3 sequence (DNA): TGTGCCAGCAGCTTAAGGCAAGACACCTACAATGAGCAGTTCTTC.

The rearrangement links TRBV5-6 to TRBJ2-1; D might be TRBD1 (5 bases). The germline V gene encodes CDR1 SGHDT and CDR2 YYEEEE. This CDR3 region has 13 residues. Trimming removed 4 bases from V and 7 bases from J, with 12 bases in between. The CDR3 DNA sequence: TGTGCCAGCAGCGCGACAGCCTCTAATGAGCAGTTCTTC. This sequence encodes CASSATASNEQFF. The full variable domain, completed using reference TRBV5-6 and TRBJ2-1, is DAGVTQSPTHLIKTRGQQVTLRCSPKSGHDTVSWYQQALGQGPQFIFQYYEEEERQRGNFPDRFSGHQFPNYSSELNVNALLLGDSALYLCASSATASNEQFFGPGTRLTVL.

This chain uses TRBV19 with TRBJ2-2; D perhaps matches TRBD1 (5 bases). The germline CDR1 and CDR2 sequences are LNHDA and SQIVND (reference sequence). The V end lost 1 base, the J end lost 6 bases, and 9 bases lay between the germline ends. CDR3 length: 14 residues. The CDR3 DNA reads as TGTGCCAGTAGTATAGTCAAGGGGTCCGGGGAGCTGTTTTTT. The encoded protein is CASSIVKGSGELFF.

The rearrangement uses TRBV10-3 and TRBJ1-5, with D possibly being TRBD1 (5 bases). The CDR3 runs to 14 residues. Trimming pared 2 bases from V and 7 bases from J, leaving 12 bases between. The V gene's germline CDR1 is ENHRY and CDR2 SYGVKD. CDR3 in DNA: TGTGCCATCAGTGAGCAAGGGGTACGGCAGCCCCAGCATTTT. Protein: CAISEQGVRQPQHF.

The chain uses TRBV7-2 and TRBJ1-2, with D tentatively TRBD1 (5 bases). CDR3 length equals 14 residues. From germline, CDR1 is SGHTA and CDR2 FQGNSA. Trimming removed 1 base from V and 7 bases from J, with 13 bases in between. CDR3 loop: CASSLGRTSFGYTF. CDR3 nucleotide sequence: TGTGCCAGCAGCTTAGGCCGGACATCCTTTGGCTACACCTTC.

This clone was recorded once. The V call is TRBV19, the J call TRBJ1-1; D is uncertain. Trimming stripped 7 bases from V and 1 base from J, with 10 bases between. The CDR3 runs to 13 residues. The germline CDR1 and CDR2 sequences are LNHDA and SQIVND (reference sequence). This CDR3 is CASTVLGNTEAFF. The CDR3 DNA follows: TGTGCCAGTACTGTTCTAGGGAACACTGAAGCTTTCTTT.

CDR3 in amino acids: CAWKGQGNGELFF. CDR3 in DNA: TGTGCCTGGAAGGGACAGGGGAACGGGGAGCTGTTTTTT. V gene TRBV30 combines with J gene TRBJ2-2; TRBD1 aligns across 10 bases. Germline CDR1 reads GTSNPN; CDR2 reads SVGIG (reference sequence). This CDR3 contains 13 residues. After removal of 4 bases from V and 7 bases from J, the junction contained 3 bases not matched to a gene.

The chain has TRBV25-1 and TRBJ1-1, with 7 positions matching TRBD1. Germline loops: CDR1 MGHDK, CDR2 SYGVNS. The CDR3 runs to 14 residues. With V trimmed by 4 bases and J by 11 bases, 13 bases remained unmatched. The CDR3 reads CASSGPTGMNLAFF. CDR3 DNA: TGTGCCAGCAGTGGCCCGACAGGGATGAATTTGGCTTTCTTT.

This sequence joins TRBV28 and TRBJ1-5, with TRBD1 matching 9 bases. Looked up from germline, CDR1 is MDHEN and CDR2 is SYDVKM. The CDR3 length is 15 residues. J gave up 7 bases and V 3 bases, and 7 bases lay outside the gene matches. CDR3 DNA: TGTGCCAGCAGTTTTTTCACAGGGGGCAGGCAGCCCCAGCATTTT. Translation gives CASSFFTGGRQPQHF.

The chain employs TRBV9 and TRBJ1-1; maybe TRBD1 (5 bases). In germline, CDR1 is SGDLS, CDR2 YYNGEE. This CDR3 spans 13 amino acids. V lost 4 bases to trimming and J lost 5 bases, with 12 bases between them. The chain's CDR3 is CASSPGMRTEAFF. The CDR3 DNA reads as TGTGCCAGCAGCCCAGGGATGAGAACTGAAGCTTTCTTT. Supplemented by reference TRBV9 and TRBJ1-1, the full variable domain reads DSGVTQTPKHLITATGQRVTLRCSPRSGDLSVYWYQQSLDQGLQFLIQYYNGEERAKGNILERFSAQQFPDLHSELNLSSLELGDSALYFCASSPGMRTEAFFGQGTRLTVV.

This chain links TRBV2 with TRBJ2-3; 8 bases are a match to TRBD1. Germline lookup yields CDR1 SNHLY and CDR2 FYNNEI. After removal of 3 bases from V and 4 bases from J, the junction contained 18 bases not matched to a gene. This CDR3 contains 19 residues. The CDR3 sequence is CASSELDGMDRVIPDTQYF. The CDR3 DNA reads as TGTGCCAGCAGTGAGCTCGACGGCATGGACAGGGTTATCCCAGATACGCAGTATTTT. The entire variable domain, with the rest obtained from reference TRBV2 and TRBJ2-3, is as follows: EPEVTQTPSHQVTQMGQEVILRCVPISNHLYFYWYRQILGQKVEFLVSFYNNEISEKSEIFDDQFSVERPDGSNFTLKIRSTKLEDSAMYFCASSELDGMDRVIPDTQYFGPGTRLTVL.

Concerning this clone: Additional DNA sequences in this sample encode the identical CDR3. The J gene is TRBJ1-5, the V gene TRBV28, with 9 bases lining up with TRBD1. Losses at the gene ends were 3 bases for V and 2 bases for J; bases not matched to a gene: 2. The CDR3 length is 15 residues. Germline V CDR1 and CDR2: MDHEN, SYDVKM. CDR3 nucleotide sequence: TGTGCCAGCAGTTTGAGACAGGGGGGCAATCAGCCCCAGCATTTT. Its protein is CASSLRQGGNQPQHF.

CDR3 in amino acids: CASSQRAAGEVTDTQYF. DNA for the CDR3: TGTGCCAGCAGCCAGAGAGCAGCGGGAGAGGTCACAGATACGCAGTATTTT. The gene calls are TRBV5-4 and TRBJ2-3, with 8 positions matching TRBD2. This CDR3 has 17 residues. Looked up from germline, CDR1 is SGHNT and CDR2 is YYREEE (reference sequence). Trimming at V came to 4 bases and at J to 2 bases, leaving 12 bases not matched to a gene.

The chain employs TRBV28 and TRBJ2-5; TRBD1 matches at 12 bases. The CDR3 sequence is 14 residues long. Germline CDR1 is MDHEN and CDR2 is SYDVKM. After removal of 8 bases from V and 5 bases from J, the junction contained 6 bases not matched to a gene. CDR3 nucleotide sequence: TGTGCCAGCGGGGGACAGGGGGCCAGGGAGACCCAGTACTTC. It translates to CASGGQGARETQYF. Full variable domain (missing parts from reference TRBV28 and TRBJ2-5): DVKVTQSSRYLVKRTGEKVFLECVQDMDHENMFWYRQDPGLGLRLIYFSYDVKMKEKGDIPEGYSVSREKKERFSLILESASTNQTSMYLCASGGQGARETQYFGPGTRLLVL.

The chain's CDR3 is CASSSGTPPYF. CDR3 DNA sequence: TGTGCCAGCAGTTCCGGGACACCACCGTACTTC. The V and J genes are TRBV2 and TRBJ2-7; D may be TRBD1 (6 bases). Trimming stripped 5 bases from V and 12 bases from J, with 14 bases between. CDR3 length: 11 residues. The germline V gene has CDR1 SNHLY and CDR2 FYNNEI. The variable domain in full, with the rest retrieved from reference TRBV2 and TRBJ2-7, is EPEVTQTPSHQVTQMGQEVILRCVPISNHLYFYWYRQILGQKVEFLVSFYNNEISEKSEIFDDQFSVERPDGSNFTLKIRSTKLEDSAMYFCASSSGTPPYFGPGTRLTVT.

This chain uses TRBV7-8 with TRBJ2-3; 12 nucleotides align to TRBD2. The junction had 10 bases not matched to a gene; V was cut back by 7 bases and J by 5 bases. Germline V gene sequence: CDR1 SGHVS, CDR2 FQNEAQ. The CDR3 contains 16 residues. The CDR3 nucleotides are TGTGCCAGCAACCATCGGAGGGGACTAGCGGGAGATACGCAGTATTTT. Its translation: CASNHRRGLAGDTQYF. Supplemented by reference TRBV7-8 and TRBJ2-3, the full variable domain reads GAGVSQSPRYKVAKRGQDVALRCDPISGHVSLFWYQQALGQGPEFLTYFQNEAQLDKSGLPSDRFFAERPEGSVSTLKIQRTQQEDSAVYLCASNHRRGLAGDTQYFGPGTRLTVL.

J is TRBJ2-2 and V is TRBV5-1; the match to TRBD2 covers 16 bases. The ends lost 3 bases at V and 6 bases at J; junction bases unmatched: 5. The CDR3 is 17 amino acids. Germline CDR1 and CDR2: SGHRS and YFSETQ. This chain's CDR3 is CASSSTGTSGRAGELFF. DNA for the CDR3: TGCGCCAGCAGCTCTACCGGGACTAGCGGGAGGGCCGGGGAGCTGTTTTTT.

The J gene is TRBJ1-5, the V gene TRBV29-1; D not certain. The CDR3 is 14 amino acids. V was cut by 4 bases and J by 1 base, with 11 bases left in between. In germline, CDR1 is SQVTM, CDR2 ANQGSEA. This chain's CDR3 is CSVGGAQSNQPQHF. CDR3 coding DNA: TGCAGCGTTGGGGGAGCCCAAAGCAATCAGCCCCAGCATTTT.

The rearrangement links TRBV27 to TRBJ2-5; TRBD2 matches 9 bases. After removal of 7 bases from V and 5 bases from J, the junction contained 14 bases not matched to a gene. The CDR3 is 16 amino acids. The germline gives CDR1 MNHEY, CDR2 SMNVEV (reference sequence). The CDR3 loop is CASKGGGGRDPETQYF. In nucleotides, the CDR3 is TGTGCCAGCAAGGGAGGGGGCGGGAGGGACCCGGAGACCCAGTACTTC.

This clone was detected a few times. This chain connects TRBV6-5 to TRBJ1-1; TRBD1 agrees at 8 bases. The CDR3 is 15 amino acids. Trimming at V came to 4 bases and at J to 5 bases, leaving 9 bases not matched to a gene. In germline, CDR1 is MNHEY, CDR2 SVGAGI. The CDR3 loop reads CASSSLGQVVTEAFF. The CDR3 region has the DNA TGTGCCAGCAGTTCCCTGGGACAGGTCGTTACTGAAGCTTTCTTT.

The rearrangement uses TRBV5-6 and TRBJ1-2; 8 bases align to TRBD1. Germline V gene data show CDR1 as SGHDT and CDR2 as YYEEEE. The CDR3 is made up of 18 amino acids. Germline trimming cut 1 base from V and 5 bases from J; bases unmatched to any gene: 16. CDR3 sequence reads: CASSLFETGALGLYGYTF. The CDR3 region has the DNA TGTGCCAGCAGCTTGTTCGAGACAGGGGCGCTCGGATTGTATGGCTACACCTTC.

The chain's CDR3 is CASSPRSMNTEAFF. CDR3 coding DNA: TGTGCCAGCAGCCCACGGAGTATGAACACTGAAGCTTTCTTT. The chain recombines TRBV28 with TRBJ1-1; no clear D. Trimming pared 6 bases from V and 0 bases from J, leaving 11 bases between. The germline V gene has CDR1 MDHEN and CDR2 SYDVKM. The length of the CDR3 is 14 residues.

The CDR3 nucleotides are TGTGCCAGCAGTGATCGGGGGAGGACCGATACGCAGTATTTT. Translation: CASSDRGRTDTQYF. The rearrangement joins TRBV6-1 to TRBJ2-3; possible D gene TRBD2, 6 bases. This CDR3 is built from 14 residues. Germline CDR1 and CDR2: MNHNS and SASEGT. V was pared by 3 bases and J by 6 bases, with 13 bases between.

On this clone itself: An end of the junction differs from the germline gene, which may be a read error. V and J are TRBV7-7 and TRBJ2-5, with no clear D. The CDR3 has 12 residues. CDR1 and CDR2 (germline): SSHAT, FNYEAQ (reference sequence). CDR3 nucleotides: TGTGCTAGCAGCCGGTACCAAGAGACCCAGTACTTC. This sequence encodes CASSRYQETQYF.